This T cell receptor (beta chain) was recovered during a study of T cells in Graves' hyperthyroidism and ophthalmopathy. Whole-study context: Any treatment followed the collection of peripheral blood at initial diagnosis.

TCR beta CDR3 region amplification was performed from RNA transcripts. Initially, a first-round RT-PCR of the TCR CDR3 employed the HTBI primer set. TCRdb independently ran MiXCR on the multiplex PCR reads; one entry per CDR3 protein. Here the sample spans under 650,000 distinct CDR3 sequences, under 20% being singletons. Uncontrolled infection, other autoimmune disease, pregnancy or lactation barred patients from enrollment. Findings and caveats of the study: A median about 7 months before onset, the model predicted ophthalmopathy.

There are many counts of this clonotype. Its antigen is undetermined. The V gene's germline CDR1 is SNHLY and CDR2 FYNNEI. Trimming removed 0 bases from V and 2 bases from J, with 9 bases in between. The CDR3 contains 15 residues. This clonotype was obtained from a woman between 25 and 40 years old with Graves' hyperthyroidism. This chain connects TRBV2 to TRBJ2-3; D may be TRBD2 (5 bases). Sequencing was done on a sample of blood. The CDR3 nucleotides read TGTGCCAGCAGTGAAGCGGGAGAGATCACAGATACGCAGTATTTT. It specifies CASSEAGEITDTQYF.